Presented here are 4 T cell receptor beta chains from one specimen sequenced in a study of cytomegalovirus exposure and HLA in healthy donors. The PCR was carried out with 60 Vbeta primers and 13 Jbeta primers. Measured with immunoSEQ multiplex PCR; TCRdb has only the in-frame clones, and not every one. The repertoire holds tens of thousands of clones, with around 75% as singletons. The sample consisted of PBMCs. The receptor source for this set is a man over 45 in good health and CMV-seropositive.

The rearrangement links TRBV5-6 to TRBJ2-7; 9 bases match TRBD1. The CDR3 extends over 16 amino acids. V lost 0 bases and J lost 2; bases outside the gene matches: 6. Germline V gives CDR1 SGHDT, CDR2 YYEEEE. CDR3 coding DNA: TGTGCCAGCAGCTTGGGGATGGACAGGGGTCCCTACGAGCAGTACTTC. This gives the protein CASSLGMDRGPYEQYF.

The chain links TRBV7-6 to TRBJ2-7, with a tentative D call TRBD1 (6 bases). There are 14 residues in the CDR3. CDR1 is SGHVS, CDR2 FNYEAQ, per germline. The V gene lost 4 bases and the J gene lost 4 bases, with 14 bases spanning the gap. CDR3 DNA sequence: TGTGCCAGCAGCTCAACAGGGTTTAGTTACGAGCAGTACTTC. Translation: CASSSTGFSYEQYF. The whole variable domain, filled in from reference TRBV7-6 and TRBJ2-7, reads GAGVSQSPRYKVTKRGQDVALRCDPISGHVSLYWYRQALGQGPEFLTYFNYEAQQDKSGLPNDRFSAERPEGSISTLTIQRTEQRDSAMYRCASSSTGFSYEQYFGPGTRLTVT.

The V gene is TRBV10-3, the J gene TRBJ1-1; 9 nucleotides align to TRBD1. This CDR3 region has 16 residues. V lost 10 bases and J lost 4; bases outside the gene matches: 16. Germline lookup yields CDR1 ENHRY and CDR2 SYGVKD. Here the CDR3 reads CATKDLQGAEGTEAFF. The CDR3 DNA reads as TGTGCCACCAAGGACCTACAGGGGGCAGAGGGCACTGAAGCTTTCTTT.

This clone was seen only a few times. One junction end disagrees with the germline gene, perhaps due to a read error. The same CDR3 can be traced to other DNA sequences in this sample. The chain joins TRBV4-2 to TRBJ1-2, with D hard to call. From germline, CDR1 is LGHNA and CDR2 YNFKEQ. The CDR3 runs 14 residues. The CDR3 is CANLHARRNYGYNF. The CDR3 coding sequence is TGTGCCAACCTCCACGCTAGGAGGAACTATGGCTACAACTTC.